The 13 T cell receptor beta chains below were found in one sample sequenced in a study of T cells in tuberculosis. Profiling relied on immunoSEQ multiplex PCR, and the TCRdb table lists in-frame clones only, not all of them. Here the sample spans about 32,000 clones, roughly 94% being singletons. The sequenced material came from PBMCs. Source of these receptors: a donor between 10 and 35 years old with latent tuberculosis or without tuberculosis infection.

This clone was observed once. The chain carries TRBV30 and TRBJ1-2, with D perhaps TRBD1 (6 bases). Germline CDR1 GTSNPN, CDR2 SVGIG (reference sequence). This CDR3 spans 13 amino acids. V gave up 4 bases and J gave up 6 bases, with 15 bases separating them. The CDR3 loop reads CAWISGEGHGYTF. DNA of the CDR3: TGTGCCTGGATCTCAGGGGAGGGACATGGCTACACCTTC.

The chain is built from TRBV18 and TRBJ2-4; a weak D match, TRBD1 (6 bases). Germline V gene lookup returns CDR1 KGHSH and CDR2 LQKENI. This CDR3 is 16 amino acids long. Trimming stripped 1 base from V and 3 bases from J, with 13 bases between. CDR3 loop: CASSPLTGASKNIQYF. The CDR3 DNA is TGTGCCAGCTCACCACTGACAGGTGCGAGCAAAAACATTCAGTACTTC.

The chain couples TRBV5-1 to TRBJ1-1; TRBD1 matches at 9 bases. The germline V gene has CDR1 SGHRS and CDR2 YFSETQ. This CDR3 has 13 residues. After removal of 3 bases from V and 3 bases from J, the junction contained 0 bases not matched to a gene. The CDR3 protein is CASSWDRDTEAFF. In nucleotides, the CDR3 is TGCGCCAGCAGCTGGGACAGGGACACTGAAGCTTTCTTT.

This clone occurred once. The V and J genes are TRBV5-1 and TRBJ1-2; D gene unclear. The germline gives CDR1 SGHRS, CDR2 YFSETQ. Between the trimmed V and J ends, which lost 0 bases and 7 bases, there was a span of 13 bases. The CDR3 is made up of 14 amino acids. CDR3 sequence reads: CASSLDSPTGGYTF. The CDR3 nucleotides read TGCGCCAGCAGCTTGGATTCACCGACGGGTGGCTACACCTTC.

The chain is built from TRBV30 and TRBJ1-1; TRBD1 might be the D (5 bases). Trimming pared 4 bases from V and 0 bases from J, leaving 12 bases between. Germline CDR1 reads GTSNPN; CDR2 reads SVGIG (reference sequence). This CDR3 has 14 residues. The CDR3 here is CAWTLQAMNTEAFF. In nucleotides, the CDR3 is TGTGCCTGGACCTTACAGGCCATGAACACTGAAGCTTTCTTT. The full variable domain, rest sourced from reference TRBV30 and TRBJ1-1, is SQTIHQWPATLVQPVGSPLSLECTVEGTSNPNLYWYRQAAGRGLQLLFYSVGIGQISSEVPQNLSASRPQDRQFILSSKKLLLSDSGFYLCAWTLQAMNTEAFFGQGTRLTVV.

This clone was counted a single time. The chain recombines TRBV7-9 with TRBJ2-1; TRBD2 matches at 9 bases. V shed 6 bases, J shed 1 base, and the junction held 4 bases outside the gene matches. The CDR3 runs 15 residues. Germline V CDR1 and CDR2: SEHNR, FQNEAQ (reference sequence). CDR3 sequence reads: CASRFTSGSYNEQFF. The CDR3 DNA is TGTGCCAGCAGGTTTACTAGCGGGTCCTACAATGAGCAGTTCTTC.

The gene calls are TRBV6-6 and TRBJ1-1; 9 bases fit TRBD1. After removal of 6 bases from V and 1 base from J, the junction contained 3 bases not matched to a gene. Germline CDR1 reads MNHNY; CDR2 reads SVGAGI (reference sequence). The CDR3 contains 14 residues. The CDR3 bases are TGTGCCAGCAGAAGACAGGGGGAGAACACTGAAGCTTTCTTT. It is translated as CASRRQGENTEAFF.

This clone showed up just a few times. This chain joins TRBV10-2 and TRBJ1-4; D uncertain. The CDR3 runs 13 residues. Trimming cost V 3 bases and J 0 bases, with 2 bases left between them. Germline V CDR1 and CDR2: WSHSY, SAAADI. CDR3: CASSDTTNEKLFF. The CDR3, as DNA: TGCGCCAGCAGTGACACAACTAATGAAAAACTGTTTTTT.

The gene calls are TRBV7-8 and TRBJ2-1, with D perhaps TRBD1 (6 bases). Deletions cut 4 bases from V and 10 bases from J, with 11 bases between. The CDR3 spans 12 residues. Germline V gene lookup returns CDR1 SGHVS and CDR2 FQNEAQ. CDR3 DNA: TGTGCCAGCAGCTCGGCCGGGACAGAGCAGTTCTTC. Translation gives CASSSAGTEQFF.

The chain has TRBV29-1 and TRBJ1-4, with a possible D match to TRBD1 (6 bases). The CDR3 consists of 15 residues. V was pared by 0 bases and J by 4 bases, with 12 bases between. The germline gives CDR1 SQVTM, CDR2 ANQGSEA. In DNA form, the CDR3 reads TGCAGCGTTGAAGATTCCGTACAGGGTAATGAAAAACTGTTTTTT. This sequence encodes CSVEDSVQGNEKLFF.

This clone has only one observation. The chain combines TRBV5-1 with TRBJ2-5, with 14 bases identical to TRBD2. Germline CDR1 is SGHRS and CDR2 is YFSETQ. V lost 0 bases to trimming and J lost 5 bases; unmatched junction nucleotides: 9. The CDR3 consists of 18 residues. The CDR3 DNA reads as TGCGCCAGCAGCTTGGCCGCCCTCGGACTAGCGGGAGGCGAGACCCAGTACTTC. Its translation is CASSLAALGLAGGETQYF.

This chain uses TRBV9 with TRBJ2-1, with 10 bases lining up with TRBD2. This CDR3 contains 16 residues. After removal of 3 bases from V and 0 bases from J, the junction contained 3 bases not matched to a gene. The germline gives CDR1 SGDLS, CDR2 YYNGEE. CDR3 bases: TGTGCCAGCAGCGCATGGACTAGCGGCTCCTACAATGAGCAGTTCTTC. Translation: CASSAWTSGSYNEQFF.

V and J are TRBV9 and TRBJ2-7; the match to TRBD1 covers 10 bases. Germline-derived CDR1 and CDR2 are SGDLS and YYNGEE. The CDR3 covers 15 residues. Losses at the gene ends were 4 bases for V and 3 bases for J; bases not matched to a gene: 7. The CDR3 reads CASSRRDRGYYEQYF. The CDR3 DNA reads TGTGCCAGCAGCCGCCGGGACAGGGGCTACTACGAGCAGTACTTC.